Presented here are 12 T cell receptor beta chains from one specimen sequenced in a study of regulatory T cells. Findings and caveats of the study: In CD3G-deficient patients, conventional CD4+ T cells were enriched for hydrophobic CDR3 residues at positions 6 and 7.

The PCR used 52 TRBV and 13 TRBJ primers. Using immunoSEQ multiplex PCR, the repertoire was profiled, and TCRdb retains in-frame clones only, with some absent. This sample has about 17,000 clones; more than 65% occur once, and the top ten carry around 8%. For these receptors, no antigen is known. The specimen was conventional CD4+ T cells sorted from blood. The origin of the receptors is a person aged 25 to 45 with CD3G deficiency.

CDR3 sequence: CASRQGTGVQPQHF. The CDR3, as DNA: TGTGCCAGCAGACAAGGGACAGGGGTACAGCCCCAGCATTTT. The chain uses TRBV28 and TRBJ1-5; 10 positions match TRBD1. Germline V gene data show CDR1 as MDHEN and CDR2 as SYDVKM. Germline trimming cut 6 bases from V and 7 bases from J; bases unmatched to any gene: 6. The CDR3 spans 14 residues.

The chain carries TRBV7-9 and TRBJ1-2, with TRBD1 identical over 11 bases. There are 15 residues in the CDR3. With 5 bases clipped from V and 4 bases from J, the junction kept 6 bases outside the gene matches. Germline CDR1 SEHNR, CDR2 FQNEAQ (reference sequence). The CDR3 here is CASSRTGTGGYGYTF. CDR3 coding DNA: TGTGCCAGCAGCCGCACCGGGACAGGGGGCTATGGCTACACCTTC.

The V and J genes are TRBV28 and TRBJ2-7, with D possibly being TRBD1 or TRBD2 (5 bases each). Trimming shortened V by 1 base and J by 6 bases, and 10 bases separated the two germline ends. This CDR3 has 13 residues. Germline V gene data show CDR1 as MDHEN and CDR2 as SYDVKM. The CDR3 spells CASSLSQGAEQYF. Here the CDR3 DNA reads TGTGCCAGCAGTTTATCCCAGGGAGCCGAGCAGTACTTC.

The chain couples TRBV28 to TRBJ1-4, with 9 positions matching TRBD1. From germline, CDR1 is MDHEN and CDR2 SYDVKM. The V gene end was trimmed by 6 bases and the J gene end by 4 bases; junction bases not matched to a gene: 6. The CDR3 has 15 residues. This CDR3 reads CASRPGQGYNEKLFF. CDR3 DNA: TGTGCCAGCAGACCCGGACAGGGGTATAATGAAAAACTGTTTTTT.

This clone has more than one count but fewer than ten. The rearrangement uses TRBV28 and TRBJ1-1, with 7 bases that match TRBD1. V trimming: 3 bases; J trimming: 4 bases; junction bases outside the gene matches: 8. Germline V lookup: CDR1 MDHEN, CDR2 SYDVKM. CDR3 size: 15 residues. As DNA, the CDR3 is TGTGCCAGCAGTTTGACAGGGATCTCTGCCACTGAAGCTTTCTTT. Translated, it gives CASSLTGISATEAFF.

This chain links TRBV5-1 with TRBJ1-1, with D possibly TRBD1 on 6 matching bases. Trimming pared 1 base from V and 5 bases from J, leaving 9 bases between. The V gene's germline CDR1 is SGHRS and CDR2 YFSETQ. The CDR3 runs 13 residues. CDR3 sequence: CASSLRRGTEAFF. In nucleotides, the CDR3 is TGCGCCAGCAGCTTGCGTAGGGGGACTGAAGCTTTCTTT.

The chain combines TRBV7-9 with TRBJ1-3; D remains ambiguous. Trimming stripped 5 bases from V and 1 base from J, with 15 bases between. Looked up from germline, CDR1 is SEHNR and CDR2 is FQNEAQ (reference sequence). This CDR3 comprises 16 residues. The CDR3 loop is CASSESSRFSGNTIYF. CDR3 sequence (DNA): TGTGCCAGCAGCGAATCCTCACGCTTTTCTGGAAACACCATATATTTT.

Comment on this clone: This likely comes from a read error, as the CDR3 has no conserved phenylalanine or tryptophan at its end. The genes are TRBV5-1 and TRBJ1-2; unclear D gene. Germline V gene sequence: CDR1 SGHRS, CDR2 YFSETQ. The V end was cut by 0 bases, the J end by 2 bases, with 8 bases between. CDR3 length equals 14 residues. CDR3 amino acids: CASSLGGGNYGYTS. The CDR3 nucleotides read TGCGCCAGCAGCTTGGGCGGAGGAAACTATGGCTACACCTCC.

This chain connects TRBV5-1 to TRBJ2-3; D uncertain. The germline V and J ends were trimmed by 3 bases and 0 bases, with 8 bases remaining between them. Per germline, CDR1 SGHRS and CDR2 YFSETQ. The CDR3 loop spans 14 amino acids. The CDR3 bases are TGCGCCAGCAGCTGGGCTGGAAGCACAGATACGCAGTATTTT. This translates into CASSWAGSTDTQYF.

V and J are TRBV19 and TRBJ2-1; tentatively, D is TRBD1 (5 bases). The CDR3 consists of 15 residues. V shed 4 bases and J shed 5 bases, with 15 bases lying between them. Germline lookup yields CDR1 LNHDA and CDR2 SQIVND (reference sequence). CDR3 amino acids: CASSTLLVRDNEQFF. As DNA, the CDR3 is TGTGCCAGTAGTACCCTCCTAGTCAGGGACAATGAGCAGTTCTTC.

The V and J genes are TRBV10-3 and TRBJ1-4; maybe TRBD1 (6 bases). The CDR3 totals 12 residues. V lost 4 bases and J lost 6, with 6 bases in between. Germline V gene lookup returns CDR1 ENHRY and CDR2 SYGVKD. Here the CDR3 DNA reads TGTGCCATCAGTGCAGGGGATGAAAAACTGTTTTTT. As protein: CAISAGDEKLFF.

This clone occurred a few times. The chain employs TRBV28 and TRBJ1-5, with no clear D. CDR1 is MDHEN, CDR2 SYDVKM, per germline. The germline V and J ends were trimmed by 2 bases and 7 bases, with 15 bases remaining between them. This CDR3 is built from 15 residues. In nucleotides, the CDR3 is TGTGCCAGCAGTTTAGGGTGGTGGGGAGGGCAGCCCCAGCATTTT. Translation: CASSLGWWGGQPQHF.